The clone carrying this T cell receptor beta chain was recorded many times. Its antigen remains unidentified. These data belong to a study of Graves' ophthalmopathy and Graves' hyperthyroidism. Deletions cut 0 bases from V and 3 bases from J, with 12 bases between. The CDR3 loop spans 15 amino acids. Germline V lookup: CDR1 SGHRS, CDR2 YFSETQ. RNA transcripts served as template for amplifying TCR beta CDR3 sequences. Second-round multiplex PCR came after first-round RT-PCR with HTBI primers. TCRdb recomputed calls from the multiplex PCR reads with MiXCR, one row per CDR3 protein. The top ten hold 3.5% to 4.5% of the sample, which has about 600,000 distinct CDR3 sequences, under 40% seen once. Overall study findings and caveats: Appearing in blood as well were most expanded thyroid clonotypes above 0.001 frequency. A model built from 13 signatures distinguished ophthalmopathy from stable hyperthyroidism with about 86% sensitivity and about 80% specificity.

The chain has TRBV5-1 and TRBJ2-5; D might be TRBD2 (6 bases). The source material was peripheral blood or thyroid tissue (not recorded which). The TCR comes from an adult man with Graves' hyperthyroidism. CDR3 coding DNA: TGCGCCAGCAGCTTGGGTGGGACTCGCGAAGAGACCCAGTACTTC. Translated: CASSLGGTREETQYF.